The 3 T cell receptor beta chains given below trace back to one sample, sequenced in a study of blood T cell repertoires in COVID-19. Sequencing was performed with immunoSEQ multiplex PCR; in TCRdb, only in-frame clones are kept and a portion is missing. The profile covers 200,000 to 250,000 clones, with 81% appearing a single time and more than 8.5% taken by the ten largest. Sample: PBMCs or T cells enriched from blood (not recorded which). Source of these receptors: a woman aged 45-65 years with acute COVID-19.

The genes are TRBV6-5 and TRBJ2-2, with TRBD1 as a possible D gene (5 bases). The CDR3 has 14 residues. V shed 8 bases and J shed 1 base, with 11 bases lying between them. Germline V gene data show CDR1 as MNHEY and CDR2 as SVGAGI. The CDR3 nucleotides read TGTGCCAGCGGAGACAGAGTGAACACCGGGGAGCTGTTTTTT. It encodes CASGDRVNTGELFF.

The rearrangement uses TRBV2 and TRBJ2-3; D is undetermined. Germline CDR1 is SNHLY and CDR2 is FYNNEI. The CDR3 loop spans 13 amino acids. V lost 4 bases, J lost 2 bases, and 7 bases lay in between. The CDR3 is CASSGPITDTQYF. CDR3 DNA: TGTGCCAGCAGTGGTCCAATCACAGATACGCAGTATTTT. The full variable domain, completed using reference TRBV2 and TRBJ2-3, is EPEVTQTPSHQVTQMGQEVILRCVPISNHLYFYWYRQILGQKVEFLVSFYNNEISEKSEIFDDQFSVERPDGSNFTLKIRSTKLEDSAMYFCASSGPITDTQYFGPGTRLTVL.

The V call is TRBV11-3, the J call TRBJ2-7; TRBD1 agrees at 7 bases. Germline loops: CDR1 SGHNT, CDR2 YENEEA. V lost 5 bases to trimming and J lost 5 bases; unmatched junction nucleotides: 3. The CDR3 has 12 amino acids. CDR3 coding DNA: TGTGCCAGCAGCCCGGACAGGAACGAGCAGTACTTC. Translation gives CASSPDRNEQYF. The full variable domain, with the rest looked up from reference TRBV11-3 and TRBJ2-7, is EAGVVQSPRYKIIEKKQPVAFWCNPISGHNTLYWYLQNLGQGPELLIRYENEEAVDDSQLPKDRFSAERLKGVDSTLKIQPAELGDSAVYLCASSPDRNEQYFGPGTRLTVT.